The entry below gives a single TCR beta chain sequence along with its context. This clonotype was observed at least ten times. The antigen this receptor binds is unknown. Nothing much larger sits one base from this clone, and base qualities are not available. The sample belongs to a study of tumor-infiltrating lymphocytes in primary liver carcinoma (dated by TCRdb to about 2017). Broadly, across the study: Between late 2015 and 2016, a handful of patients in China with histopathologically diagnosed primary liver carcinoma had surgical resection. Hepatocellular carcinoma (four) or combined HCC and intrahepatic cholangiocarcinoma (one) was present in the five patients, who were three men and two women aged 30 to 69 years. A total of 35 specimens from 5 patients underwent TCRbeta repertoire sequencing, comprising some 25 tumor regions, 5 adjacent noncancerous liver tissues and 5 peripheral blood samples. Each sample produced roughly 3.65 to 7.13 million productive TCRbeta reads, and read depth showed no significant difference between tissue types. The five patients had tumors of stage T1-T3 N0M0, with maximum diameters ranging from 4.2 to 10 cm. Across five regions of each liver tumor, along with adjacent normal tissue and blood, the study brought together TCRbeta repertoire sequencing, expression microarrays and whole-exome sequencing. High reproducibility was observed for the technical replicate repertoires, with mean shared-clone rates approximately 0.9 and correlation coefficients above 0.95.

CDR1 and CDR2 are read off the germline V gene as SGHAT and FQNNGV. The CDR3 has 14 amino acids, counting the end cysteine and phenylalanine. Only the CDR3 DNA is retained, 42 bases long and in frame from the first base. Deletion took 3 bases off V and 7 bases off J, with a span of 15 bases between the germline ends. Broader findings and caveats from the paper: Consistent with antigen-driven expansion, pairs of tumor regions showed higher repertoire overlap (mean around 35%) than either tumor-adjacent pairs (about 17%) or tumor-blood pairs (around 14%). Because only the TCR beta chain was sequenced and unpaired alpha chains were not captured, true repertoire diversity is likely underestimated. Since the samples were bulk and unsorted, there was no way to compare CD4+ and CD8+ T cell repertoires. The study included only four or five patients, and the authors note findings should be validated in a larger study. The top 250 clones accounted for a significantly greater share of the repertoire in tumors than in blood (p = 0.039).

Starting from approximately 500 ng total RNA, TCRbeta-specific cDNA was produced by reverse transcription with a constant-region primer and ProtoScript II reverse transcriptase. The TCRbeta libraries were prepared through three rounds of nested multiplex PCR following a slightly modified ARM-PCR procedure. Multiplex TRBV1-TRBV30 forward primers and a Cbeta reverse primer were used in the first two PCR rounds, each of which was run for around 10 cycles. A final 25-cycle PCR with Deep VentR polymerase added sample barcodes and Illumina adapters. Before sequencing, amplicons of 200-500 bp were purified from gel using a QIAquick gel extraction kit. TCRbeta amplicons were sequenced on an Illumina HiSeq 2500 with 250-bp paired-end reads. The authors' pipeline ran thus. Quality trimming of reads was performed with Trimmomatic v0.33, and paired reads were merged with FLASH v1.2.11 so that full CDR3 sequences could be recovered. V, D and J germline segments were assigned to the rearranged TCRbeta sequences using MiGEC v1.2.1b. VDJtools v1.0.0 computed clonotype statistics and Shannon-Wiener diversity indices. Except for diversity analysis, only the 250 most abundant clonotypes of each sample were used in subsequent analyses to reduce sampling bias. TCRdb reprocessed the public reads (quality trimming at Q25 with fastp, clone calling with MiXCR) and kept in-frame beta chains. A single entry per CDR3 protein holds the most common genes and DNA from its merged rows. For this entry, the V and J calls and clone size follow TCRdb and not the study's own pipeline. The sample yields 300,000 to 350,000 distinct CDR3 sequences; roughly two thirds were counted once. 5.5% to 8% of the sample rests with the top ten.

RNA from unsorted whole blood was extracted with TRIzol reagent, and germline DNA was obtained with the DNeasy Blood & Tissue kit. Chronic HBV infection was present in the patients, and the patients were treatment-naive at sampling. Before surgery, roughly 4 milliliters of peripheral blood were collected into K2EDTA tubes. The sample taken for sequencing was peripheral blood. This clonotype originated in a man aged 35 to 55 with primary liver carcinoma and hepatitis B virus infection. The chain links TRBV11-2 with TRBJ1-1, with the D gene call left open. The CDR3 protein sequence reads: CASSFSGLGSEAFF. At the DNA level, the sequence is TGTGCCAGCAGCTTTTCCGGCTTAGGCAGTGAAGCTTTCTTT. The full variable domain, with segments outside the CDR3 supplied by the reference TRBV11-2 and TRBJ1-1 proteins, appears as EAGVAQSPRYKIIEKRQSVAFWCNPISGHATLYWYQQILGQGPKLLIQFQNNGVVDDSQLPKDRFSAERLKGVDSTLKIQPAKLEDSAVYLCASSFSGLGSEAFFGQGTRLTVV.